This TCR beta chain was documented in a study of shared clonotypes between healthy human individuals. Sequenced by immunoSEQ multiplex PCR; TCRdb stores in-frame clones only, minus some. The sample holds about 640,000 clones, approximately 79% seen once. Caucasian adults living in Nashville, Tennessee, provided all samples. The sequencing sample was made of memory CD4+ T cells sorted from blood. Subset meaning: CD45RA-negative fraction. The origin of this receptor is a woman in her twenties or thirties in good health.

Written as DNA, the CDR3 is TGTGCCAGCAGCGCACGACAGGGCCTGAACACTGAAGCTTTCTTT. It codes for CASSARQGLNTEAFF. This rearrangement joins TRBV11-2 to TRBJ1-1, with TRBD1 identical over 7 bases. The germline V gene encodes CDR1 SGHAT and CDR2 FQNNGV. V was clipped by 5 bases and J by 0 bases; unmatched bases: 6. CDR3 length: 15 amino acids. The complete variable domain, with remaining parts taken from reference TRBV11-2 and TRBJ1-1, reads EAGVAQSPRYKIIEKRQSVAFWCNPISGHATLYWYQQILGQGPKLLIQFQNNGVVDDSQLPKDRFSAERLKGVDSTLKIQPAKLEDSAVYLCASSARQGLNTEAFFGQGTRLTVV.